This TCR beta chain originates from a study of molecular identifiers for immune sequencing clone quantification. Based on a CD8+CD4-CCR7+CD45RA+ profile, naive CD8 T cells were sorted. In TCRdb, the PCR reads were re-called with MiXCR into one record per CDR3 protein. The data hold about 320,000 distinct CDR3 sequences, with roughly a quarter observed a single time. The source of this sequence is a human donor in good health. Some libraries in this study had Jurkat cell RNA spiked in. Source material: naive CD8+ T cells from blood, with Jurkat cell RNA spiked in. Noted subset: FACS-sorted CD8+CD4-CCR7+CD45RA+ naive T cells.

The CDR3 bases are TGTGCCAGCAGCCCTCGCGATCTAACCGGGGAGCTGTTTTTT. It codes for CASSPRDLTGELFF. The rearrangement joins TRBV3-1 to TRBJ2-2, with no clear D. Trimming removed 4 bases from V and 5 bases from J, with 11 bases in between. This CDR3 spans 14 amino acids. The germline gives CDR1 LGHDT, CDR2 YNNKEL (reference sequence).